This T cell receptor (beta chain) emerged from a study of vaccination effects on CD4 cells after COVID-19. In the study overall: Early and late time points after vaccination were used to sample a few convalescent patients. The median interval between the second dose and post-vaccine sampling was 72 days.

Findings and caveats of the study: The study enrolled few convalescent patients and sampled no early post-infection timepoints.

CDR3 size: 14 residues. From germline, CDR1 is SGHRS and CDR2 YFSETQ. V lost 3 bases, J lost 6 bases, and 5 bases stayed unmatched. Culture lasted roughly 9 days before CD4+ T cell isolation. This individual tested PCR-positive for SARS-CoV-2 infection between March and December 2020. Participants each got two BNT162b2 or mRNA-1273 vaccine doses. Produced via immunoSEQ multiplex PCR; TCRdb's table is partial and in-frame only. Of tens of thousands of clones in the sample, about 80% were seen once. This clone was seen a single time. Antigen: not known. This sequence originates from a human donor who had a prior SARS-CoV-2 infection. The source was CD4+ T cells from PBMCs cultured without peptide, collected after COVID-19 vaccination. V gene TRBV5-1 combines with J gene TRBJ2-2; 7 bases are a match to TRBD1. This CDR3 is CASSSKDRAGELFF. CDR3 nucleotides: TGCGCCAGCAGCTCCAAAGACAGGGCCGGGGAGCTGTTTTTT.